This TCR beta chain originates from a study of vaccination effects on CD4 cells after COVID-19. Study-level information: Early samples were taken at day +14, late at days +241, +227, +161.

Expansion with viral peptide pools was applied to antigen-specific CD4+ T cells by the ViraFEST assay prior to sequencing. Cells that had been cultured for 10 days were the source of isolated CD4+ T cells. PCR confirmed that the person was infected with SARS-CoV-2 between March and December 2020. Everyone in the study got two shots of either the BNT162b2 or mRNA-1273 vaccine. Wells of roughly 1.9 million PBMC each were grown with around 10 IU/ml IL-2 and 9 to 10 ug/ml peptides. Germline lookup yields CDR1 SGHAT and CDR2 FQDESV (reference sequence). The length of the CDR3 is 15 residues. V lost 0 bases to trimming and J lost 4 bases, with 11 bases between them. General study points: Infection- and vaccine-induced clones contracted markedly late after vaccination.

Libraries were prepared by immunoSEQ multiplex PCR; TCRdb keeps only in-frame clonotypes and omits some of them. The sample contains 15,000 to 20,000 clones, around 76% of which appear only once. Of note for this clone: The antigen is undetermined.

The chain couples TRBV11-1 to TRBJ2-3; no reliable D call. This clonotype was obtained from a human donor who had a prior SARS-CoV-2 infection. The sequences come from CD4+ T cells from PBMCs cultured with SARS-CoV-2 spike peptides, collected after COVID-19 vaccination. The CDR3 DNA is TGTGCCAGCAGCTTAGCGTTAACTATTGCAGATACGCAGTATTTT. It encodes CASSLALTIADTQYF.